This is a list of T cell receptor beta chains from one sample in a study of T cell repertoires in cytomegalovirus infection. TCRdb passed the reads through MiXCR, listing each CDR3 protein once. The data contain some 300,000 distinct CDR3 sequences, roughly an eighth of them singletons. What was sequenced was PBMCs. The receptors were gathered from a human donor in good health (CMV status not recorded). Some clones in this sample may be carry-over from other donors' samples. The CDR3 runs from the conserved cysteine through the conserved F or W. The D gene is left open where the match is weak. Expanded clones are given a class, and other clones once, few, many or no size at all.

v_call: TRBV20-1
clone_size: -
d_call: -
j_call: TRBJ1-1
cdr3_nt: TGCAGTGCGACTGGGGTCCAGGGAAGGATGAACACTGAAGCTTTCTTT
cdr3_aa: CSATGVQGRMNTEAFF

v_call: TRBV7-2
clone_size: -
d_call: -
j_call: TRBJ1-1
cdr3_nt: TGTGCCAGCAGCTTTGAAGGATGGGGCACTGAAGCTTTCTTT
cdr3_aa: CASSFEGWGTEAFF

v_call: TRBV4-3
clone_size: many
d_call: TRBD2
j_call: TRBJ2-3
cdr3_nt: TGCGCCAGCAGCCCCCTCGGGGCGGGAGCCACAGATACGCAGTATTTT
cdr3_aa: CASSPLGAGATDTQYF

v_call: TRBV6-1
clone_size: many
d_call: TRBD2
j_call: TRBJ2-3
cdr3_nt: TGTGCCAGCAGCGGACTAGCGGGATCCCCAGATACGCAGTATTTT
cdr3_aa: CASSGLAGSPDTQYF

v_call: TRBV6-2/TRBV6-3
clone_size: -
d_call: TRBD2
j_call: TRBJ2-7
cdr3_nt: TGTGCCAGCAGTGATTGGACTAGCGGCTACGAGCAGTACTTC
cdr3_aa: CASSDWTSGYEQYF

v_call: TRBV12-3/TRBV12-4
clone_size: many
d_call: -
j_call: TRBJ1-1
cdr3_nt: TGTGCCAGCCGAGGGTATATGAACACTGAAGCTTTCTTT
cdr3_aa: CASRGYMNTEAFF

v_call: TRBV7-2
clone_size: many
d_call: -
j_call: TRBJ2-5
cdr3_nt: TGTGCCAGCAGCTTAGATCGTCAGACGGAACGGGGGGAGACCCAGTACTTC
cdr3_aa: CASSLDRQTERGETQYF

v_call: TRBV5-8
clone_size: -
d_call: TRBD2
j_call: TRBJ2-1
cdr3_nt: TGTGCCAGCAGCGTCAGGACTAGCGGGGGGAATGAGCAGTTCTTC
cdr3_aa: CASSVRTSGGNEQFF

v_call: TRBV14
clone_size: few
d_call: -
j_call: TRBJ2-7
cdr3_nt: TGTGCCAGCAGCCAAGGCGGCAGAGGGTTCCTGCAGTACTTC
cdr3_aa: CASSQGGRGFLQYF

v_call: TRBV2
clone_size: -
d_call: TRBD1
j_call: TRBJ2-7
cdr3_nt: TGTGCCAGCCCGAGGGGGCCCTACGAGCAGTACTTC
cdr3_aa: CASPRGPYEQYF

v_call: TRBV5-1
clone_size: -
d_call: TRBD2
j_call: TRBJ2-3
cdr3_nt: TGCGCCAGCAGCTTTGGCGGGGGGCCTCAAGATACGCAGTATTTT
cdr3_aa: CASSFGGGPQDTQYF

v_call: TRBV6-6
clone_size: many
d_call: -
j_call: TRBJ2-7
cdr3_nt: TGTGCCAGCAGTTACTCGACTATCTACGAGCAGTACTTC
cdr3_aa: CASSYSTIYEQYF

v_call: TRBV20-1
clone_size: -
d_call: -
j_call: TRBJ2-7
cdr3_nt: TGCAGTGCCCGGGGGGCTATCGAGCAGTACTTC
cdr3_aa: CSARGAIEQYF

v_call: TRBV6-2/TRBV6-3
clone_size: -
d_call: -
j_call: TRBJ2-7
cdr3_nt: TGTGCCAGCAGTAAGAGCGGGACAAACTACGAGCAGTACTTC
cdr3_aa: CASSKSGTNYEQYF

v_call: TRBV9
clone_size: few
d_call: -
j_call: TRBJ2-1
cdr3_nt: TGTGCCAGCGGGGACGGCTCCTACAATGAGCAGTTCTTC
cdr3_aa: CASGDGSYNEQFF

v_call: TRBV6-2/TRBV6-3
clone_size: -
d_call: TRBD2
j_call: TRBJ2-7
cdr3_nt: TGTGCCAGCAGTTACATCCTACTAGCGGGAGATGCCTACGAGCAGTACTTC
cdr3_aa: CASSYILLAGDAYEQYF

v_call: TRBV4-1
clone_size: many
d_call: -
j_call: TRBJ2-7
cdr3_nt: TGCGCCAGCAGCCGGAACCTGGGGGACTCCTACGAGCAGTACTTC
cdr3_aa: CASSRNLGDSYEQYF